The 29 T cell receptor beta chains in this list originate from one sample, sequenced in a study of a mutant IDH1 vaccine in newly diagnosed glioma. Indicated time point: week 5, during vaccination. The vaccine gave 300 ug of a 20-mer mutant IDH1 peptide subcutaneously per dose. These receptors' targets are unknown. This table comes from immunoSEQ multiplex PCR, and its TCRdb copy is limited to in-frame clones, with some not included. The sample shows around 49,000 clones, roughly 78% of them seen only once. The source was PBMCs, collected from a glioma patient whose treatment included an IDH1 peptide vaccine. These receptors were taken from a man aged 50-60 years with glioma.

This clone occurred a few times. The chain combines TRBV10-1 with TRBJ2-7, with 7 bases matching TRBD2. With 3 bases clipped from V and 5 bases from J, the junction kept 10 bases outside the gene matches. Per germline, CDR1 WNHNN and CDR2 SYGVQD (reference sequence). The CDR3 sequence is 15 residues long. The CDR3 DNA is TGCGCCAGCAGTGAACGGGGGGACCACATCGACGAGCAGTACTTC. Protein sequence: CASSERGDHIDEQYF.

The V gene is TRBV29-1, the J gene TRBJ2-3, with TRBD2 matching 11 bases. This CDR3 has 14 residues. The germline V gene encodes CDR1 SQVTM and CDR2 ANQGSEA. The J segment lost 3 bases and the V segment lost 4 bases, leaving 3 bases of the junction unmatched. The CDR3 is CSVVRTSGTDTQYF. The CDR3 DNA follows: TGCAGCGTTGTGAGGACTAGCGGGACAGATACGCAGTATTTT.

This chain links TRBV29-1 with TRBJ2-7, with D perhaps matching TRBD1 (6 bases). The CDR3 has 14 amino acids. V was trimmed by 4 bases and J by 3 bases, leaving 16 bases between them. Germline values: CDR1 SQVTM, CDR2 ANQGSEA. The CDR3 loop is CSVVLQGFIYEQYF. Here the CDR3 DNA reads TGCAGCGTTGTTTTACAGGGTTTTATCTACGAGCAGTACTTC.

The CDR3 sequence is CASSLAWGATNEKLFF. CDR3 coding DNA: TGTGCCAGCAGCTTAGCGTGGGGGGCAACTAATGAAAAACTGTTTTTT. The rearrangement joins TRBV7-8 to TRBJ1-4; D is possibly TRBD1 (5 bases). Per germline, CDR1 SGHVS and CDR2 FQNEAQ. The CDR3 spans 16 residues. Between the trimmed V and J ends, which lost 0 bases and 0 bases, there was a span of 8 bases.

A note on this clone: An end of the junction differs from the germline gene, which may be a read error. The V call is TRBV25-1, the J call TRBJ2-2, with D tentatively TRBD1 (5 bases). Germline V gene data show CDR1 as MGHDK and CDR2 as SYGVNS. The CDR3 sequence is 14 residues long. The CDR3 DNA follows: TGTGCCAGCAGCGAATCCCCAGGGACCGGGGAGCTGTTTTTT. Its protein is CASSESPGTGELFF.

V gene TRBV7-9 combines with J gene TRBJ1-5; unclear D gene. This CDR3 is 15 amino acids long. V lost 1 base, J lost 2 bases, and 9 bases lay in between. From germline, CDR1 is SEHNR and CDR2 FQNEAQ (reference sequence). The CDR3 sequence: CASSLGSGGNQPQHF. The CDR3 nucleotides are TGTGCCAGCAGCTTAGGGAGCGGAGGCAATCAGCCCCAGCATTTT.

This clone was seen a single time. V is TRBV5-4 and J is TRBJ2-7, with D possibly being TRBD2 (6 bases). This CDR3 spans 15 amino acids. V dropped 4 bases and J dropped 0 bases, with 14 bases sitting between them. Germline V gene lookup returns CDR1 SGHNT and CDR2 YYREEE (reference sequence). The CDR3, as DNA: TGTGCCAGCAGCCAGGGAGGTAGCGGCTCCTACGAGCAGTACTTC. It is translated as CASSQGGSGSYEQYF.

The chain is built from TRBV9 and TRBJ1-6, with D uncertain. The germline V gene encodes CDR1 SGDLS and CDR2 YYNGEE. V was shortened by 0 bases and J by 1 base, with 8 bases between the two germline ends. The CDR3 is made up of 16 amino acids. The CDR3 DNA reads as TGTGCCAGCAGCGTAGCTGAGGGTTCCTATAATTCACCCCTCCACTTT. Amino acids: CASSVAEGSYNSPLHF.

The rearrangement links TRBV20-1 to TRBJ2-1; D is uncertain. There are 11 residues in the CDR3. V was cut by 6 bases and J by 7 bases, with 10 bases left in between. The germline gives CDR1 DFQATT, CDR2 SNEGSKA (reference sequence). CDR3 DNA sequence: TGCAGTGCCCCGGATCCTAATGAGCAGTTCTTC. It yields the protein CSAPDPNEQFF.

J is TRBJ2-7 and V is TRBV29-1; D not resolved. The CDR3 contains 15 residues. Germline V gene sequence: CDR1 SQVTM, CDR2 ANQGSEA. Trimming shortened V by 2 bases and J by 0 bases, and 14 bases separated the two germline ends. CDR3 DNA: TGCAGCGTTGAATCGGCCACCCGGAGCTCCTACGAGCAGTACTTC. This codes for CSVESATRSSYEQYF.

This clone was counted between two and nine times. The chain has TRBV29-1 and TRBJ1-1; D is unresolved. Germline V gives CDR1 SQVTM, CDR2 ANQGSEA. The CDR3 has 13 amino acids. Trimming shortened V by 0 bases and J by 5 bases, and 10 bases separated the two germline ends. The CDR3, as DNA: TGCAGCGTTGAAGAGTTCGGGAGGACTGAAGCTTTCTTT. Translating gives CSVEEFGRTEAFF. The variable domain in full, completed from reference TRBV29-1 and TRBJ1-1, reads SAVISQKPSRDICQRGTSLTIQCQVDSQVTMMFWYRQQPGQSLTLIATANQGSEATYESGFVIDKFPISRPNLTFSTLTVSNMSPEDSSIYLCSVEEFGRTEAFFGQGTRLTVV.

The DNA of the CDR3 is TGTGCCAGCAGCGTAGTAGACAGGGGGGCAATCACCGGGGAGCTGTTTTTT. It yields the protein CASSVVDRGAITGELFF. V and J are TRBV9 and TRBJ2-2; 9 bases match TRBD1. CDR3 length: 17 amino acids. In germline, CDR1 is SGDLS, CDR2 YYNGEE. The J segment lost 4 bases and the V segment lost 0 bases, leaving 7 bases of the junction unmatched. The complete variable domain, with remaining parts taken from reference TRBV9 and TRBJ2-2, reads DSGVTQTPKHLITATGQRVTLRCSPRSGDLSVYWYQQSLDQGLQFLIQYYNGEERAKGNILERFSAQQFPDLHSELNLSSLELGDSALYFCASSVVDRGAITGELFFGEGSRLTVL.

This clone was detected only a few times. V usage is TRBV6-1 and J usage is TRBJ2-7, with unresolved D. The CDR3 sequence is 15 residues long. The V gene's germline CDR1 is MNHNS and CDR2 SASEGT. Trimming removed 2 bases from V and 4 bases from J, with 15 bases in between. CDR3 amino acids: CASSETSPHEYEQYF. In DNA, the CDR3 is TGTGCCAGCAGTGAAACCAGTCCGCACGAGTACGAGCAGTACTTC.

With respect to this clone: This sample also contains other DNA sequences that code for the same CDR3. This chain connects TRBV7-2 to TRBJ2-1, with a weak D call TRBD1 (5 bases). With 5 bases removed from V and 2 bases from J, the gap between germline ends came to 16 bases. The germline CDR1 and CDR2 sequences are SGHTA and FQGNSA. CDR3 size: 16 residues. Written as DNA, the CDR3 is TGTGCCAGCAGCCCCCCTGGGGCTGCAACCTACAATGAGCAGTTCTTC. Amino acids: CASSPPGAATYNEQFF. Using reference TRBV7-2 and TRBJ2-1 for the parts outside the CDR3, the full variable domain is GAGVSQSPSNKVTEKGKDVELRCDPISGHTALYWYRQSLGQGLEFLIYFQGNSAPDKSGLPSDRFSAERTGGSVSTLTIQRTQQEDSAVYLCASSPPGAATYNEQFFGPGTRLTVL.

The rearrangement links TRBV25-1 to TRBJ2-3; D may be TRBD1 or TRBD2 (7 bases each). The CDR3 runs 16 residues. The ends were cut back, 5 bases at V and 3 bases at J, with 18 bases in the middle. Germline CDR1 is MGHDK and CDR2 is SYGVNS. Written as DNA, the CDR3 is TGTGCCAGCAGTTCTCGACAGGGAGGGGTAACAGATACGCAGTATTTT. Translating gives CASSSRQGGVTDTQYF.

In this sample, this clone is medium-sized. This sequence joins TRBV29-1 and TRBJ1-2; 8 nucleotides line up with TRBD1. The junction had 5 bases not matched to a gene; V was cut back by 3 bases and J by 2 bases. The germline gives CDR1 SQVTM, CDR2 ANQGSEA. This CDR3 region has 14 residues. CDR3 nucleotides: TGCAGCGTTGAGAGGACAGGGTCCAACTATGGCTACACCTTC. Its protein is CSVERTGSNYGYTF. The whole variable domain, remainder taken from reference TRBV29-1 and TRBJ1-2, is SAVISQKPSRDICQRGTSLTIQCQVDSQVTMMFWYRQQPGQSLTLIATANQGSEATYESGFVIDKFPISRPNLTFSTLTVSNMSPEDSSIYLCSVERTGSNYGYTFGSGTRLTVV.

V usage is TRBV6-1 and J usage is TRBJ2-3, with D hard to call. The CDR3 consists of 13 residues. Germline values: CDR1 MNHNS, CDR2 SASEGT. Trimming removed 7 bases at V and 6 bases at J, with 14 bases between. The CDR3 DNA reads TGTGCCAGCACCCCTCAAACAGACGATACGCAGTATTTT. It codes for CASTPQTDDTQYF.

The chain recombines TRBV11-2 with TRBJ1-1, with no clear D. CDR1 SGHAT and CDR2 FQNNGV come from the germline V gene. Deletions cut 5 bases from V and 0 bases from J, with 13 bases between. This CDR3 is built from 15 residues. The CDR3 DNA sequence: TGTGCCAGCAGCCGGAACACGGGAATGAACACTGAAGCTTTCTTT. Translation: CASSRNTGMNTEAFF.

The table lists this clone with a few counts. The chain joins TRBV5-6 to TRBJ2-7, with D perhaps TRBD2 (5 bases). Germline V gene lookup returns CDR1 SGHDT and CDR2 YYEEEE. The V end was cut by 4 bases, the J end by 4 bases, with 6 bases between. This CDR3 spans 11 amino acids. CDR3 sequence reads: CASSRRYEQYF. CDR3 coding DNA: TGTGCCAGCAGCCGGAGGTACGAGCAGTACTTC.

The chain employs TRBV4-1 and TRBJ1-5; D unresolved. The CDR3 is made up of 15 amino acids. Deletions cut 4 bases from V and 4 bases from J, with 14 bases between. Germline lookup yields CDR1 MGHRA and CDR2 YSYEKL. The CDR3 DNA follows: TGCGCCAGCAGCCTTATCTCCGGGGATAATCAGCCCCAGCATTTT. Its protein product is CASSLISGDNQPQHF.

The rearrangement joins TRBV7-9 to TRBJ1-2, with D tentatively TRBD1 (5 bases). Trimming left V 8 bases short and J 4 bases short, with 11 bases between. The CDR3 has 12 residues. Germline V gives CDR1 SEHNR, CDR2 FQNEAQ (reference sequence). CDR3 amino acids: CASGTPGYGYTF. CDR3 coding DNA: TGTGCCAGCGGGACTCCAGGCTATGGCTACACCTTC.

This rearrangement joins TRBV27 to TRBJ2-2; 8 nucleotides line up with TRBD1. The germline gives CDR1 MNHEY, CDR2 SMNVEV (reference sequence). The CDR3 has 15 residues. J was trimmed by 7 bases and V by 4 bases; bases with no gene match: 8. DNA for the CDR3: TGTGCCAGCAGTTACTCAGGGGGCGTCGGCGGGGAGCTGTTTTTT. The encoded protein is CASSYSGGVGGELFF.

The V call is TRBV19, the J call TRBJ2-1, with 7 nucleotides matching TRBD2. Per the germline V gene, CDR1 is LNHDA and CDR2 is SQIVND (reference sequence). CDR3 size: 15 residues. V lost 0 bases to trimming and J lost 8 bases; unmatched junction nucleotides: 7. CDR3 sequence (DNA): TGTGCCAGTAGTATAGATCAAGTCGGGGGGTATGAGCAGTTCTTC. Protein product: CASSIDQVGGYEQFF.

J is TRBJ2-2 and V is TRBV15, with 10 bases that match TRBD1. The V and J ends lost 3 bases and 8 bases, in that order; junction bases with no gene match: 6. CDR1 and CDR2 (germline): LNHNV, YYDKDF (reference sequence). The CDR3 runs to 15 residues. For the CDR3, the DNA is TGTGCCACCAGCAGGGGAGGACAGGGGGTAGGGGAGCTGTTTTTT. Translating it yields CATSRGGQGVGELFF.

The rearrangement joins TRBV11-1 to TRBJ2-1; 9 positions match TRBD1. Trimming took 1 base from V and 8 from J; bases not matched to a gene: 9. Germline CDR1 reads SGHAT; CDR2 reads FQDESV (reference sequence). This CDR3 comprises 16 residues. CDR3 nucleotides: TGTGCCAGCAGCTTAGTAAGGACAGGGGATGAGGATGAGCAGTTCTTC. It is translated as CASSLVRTGDEDEQFF.

On this clone: This sample includes further DNA sequences coding for the same CDR3. The gene calls are TRBV19 and TRBJ2-1; the D is unclear. In germline, CDR1 is LNHDA, CDR2 SQIVND (reference sequence). The CDR3 length is 12 residues. The V end was cut by 5 bases, the J end by 4 bases, with 6 bases between. This CDR3 reads CASSQGYNEQFF. CDR3 in DNA: TGTGCCAGTAGTCAAGGATACAATGAGCAGTTCTTC.

J is TRBJ1-1 and V is TRBV5-1, with D perhaps TRBD1 (6 bases). V lost 3 bases to trimming and J lost 2 bases, with 14 bases between them. This CDR3 comprises 15 residues. Germline V gene sequence: CDR1 SGHRS, CDR2 YFSETQ. CDR3 sequence: CASSSPGGRNTEAFF. CDR3 DNA sequence: TGCGCCAGCAGCTCCCCCGGGGGCAGAAACACTGAAGCTTTCTTT.

The CDR3 bases are TGTGCCAGCAGCCGGGACCCTGGCAATGAGCAGTTCTTC. It yields the protein CASSRDPGNEQFF. The chain combines TRBV7-9 with TRBJ2-1; D could derive from TRBD1 or TRBD2 (5 bases each). Germline loops: CDR1 SEHNR, CDR2 FQNEAQ (reference sequence). This CDR3 comprises 13 residues. The ends were cut back, 5 bases at V and 6 bases at J, with 11 bases in the middle.

This clone was found a few times. The chain uses TRBV28 and TRBJ2-1; 10 nucleotides line up with TRBD1. The ends lost 10 bases at V and 1 base at J; junction bases unmatched: 10. The V gene's germline CDR1 is MDHEN and CDR2 SYDVKM. This CDR3 is built from 16 residues. CDR3: CATSTGGLRSYNEQFF. The CDR3 bases are TGTGCCACTTCGACAGGGGGCTTACGGTCCTACAATGAGCAGTTCTTC.